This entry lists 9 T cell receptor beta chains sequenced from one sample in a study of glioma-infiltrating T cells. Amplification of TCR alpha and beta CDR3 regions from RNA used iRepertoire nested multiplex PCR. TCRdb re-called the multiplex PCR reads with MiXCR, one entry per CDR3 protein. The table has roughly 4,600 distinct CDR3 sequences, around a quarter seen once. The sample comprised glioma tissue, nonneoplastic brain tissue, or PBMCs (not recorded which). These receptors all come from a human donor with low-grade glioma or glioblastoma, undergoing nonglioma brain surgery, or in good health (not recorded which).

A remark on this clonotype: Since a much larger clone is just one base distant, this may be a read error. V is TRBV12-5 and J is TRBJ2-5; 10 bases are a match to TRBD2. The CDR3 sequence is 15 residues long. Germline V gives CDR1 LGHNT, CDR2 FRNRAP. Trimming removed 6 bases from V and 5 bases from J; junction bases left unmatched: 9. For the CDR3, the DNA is TGTGCTAGTGGGATAAGCGGGGGGGCCATTGAGACCCAGTACTTC. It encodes CASGISGGAIETQYF.

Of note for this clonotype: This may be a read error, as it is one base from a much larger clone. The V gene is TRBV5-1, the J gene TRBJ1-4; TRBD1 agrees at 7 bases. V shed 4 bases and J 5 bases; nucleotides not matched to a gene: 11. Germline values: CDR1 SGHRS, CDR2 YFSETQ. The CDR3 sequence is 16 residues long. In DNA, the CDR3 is TGCGCCAGCAGCACGGGACAGCAAAGCCAAAATGAAAAACTGTTTTTT. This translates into CASSTGQQSQNEKLFF.

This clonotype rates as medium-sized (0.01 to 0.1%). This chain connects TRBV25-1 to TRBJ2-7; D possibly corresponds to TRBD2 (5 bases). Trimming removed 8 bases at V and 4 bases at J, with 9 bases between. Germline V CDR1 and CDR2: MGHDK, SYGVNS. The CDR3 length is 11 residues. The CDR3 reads CASARGYEQYF. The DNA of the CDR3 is TGTGCCAGCGCCCGCGGGTACGAGCAGTACTTC.

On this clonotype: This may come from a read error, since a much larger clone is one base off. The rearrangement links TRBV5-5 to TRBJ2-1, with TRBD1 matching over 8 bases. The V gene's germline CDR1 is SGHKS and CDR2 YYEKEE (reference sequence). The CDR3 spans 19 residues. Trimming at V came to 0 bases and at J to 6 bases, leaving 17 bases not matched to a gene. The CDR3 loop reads CASSLVGQGMVGACNEQFF. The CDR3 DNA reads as TGTGCCAGCAGCTTGGTAGGACAGGGAATGGTGGGGGCCTGCAATGAGCAGTTCTTC.

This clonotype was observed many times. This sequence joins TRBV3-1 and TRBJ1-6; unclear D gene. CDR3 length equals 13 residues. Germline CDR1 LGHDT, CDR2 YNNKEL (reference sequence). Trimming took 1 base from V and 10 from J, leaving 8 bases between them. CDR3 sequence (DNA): TGTGCCAGCAGCCAAGCCCATGGGTCACCCCTCCACTTT. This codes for CASSQAHGSPLHF. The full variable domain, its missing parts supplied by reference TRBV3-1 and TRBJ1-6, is DTAVSQTPKYLVTQMGNDKSIKCEQNLGHDTMYWYKQDSKKFLKIMFSYNNKELIINETVPNRFSPKSPDKAHLNLHINSLELGDSAVYFCASSQAHGSPLHFGNGTRLTVT.

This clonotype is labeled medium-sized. The CDR3 spells CASSQVLNEKLFF. Here the CDR3 DNA reads TGCGCCAGCAGCCAAGTCTTGAATGAAAAACTGTTTTTT. J is TRBJ1-4 and V is TRBV4-1, with no clear D. The CDR3 extends over 13 amino acids. Deletions cut 1 base from V and 5 bases from J, with 5 bases between. The V gene's germline CDR1 is MGHRA and CDR2 YSYEKL.

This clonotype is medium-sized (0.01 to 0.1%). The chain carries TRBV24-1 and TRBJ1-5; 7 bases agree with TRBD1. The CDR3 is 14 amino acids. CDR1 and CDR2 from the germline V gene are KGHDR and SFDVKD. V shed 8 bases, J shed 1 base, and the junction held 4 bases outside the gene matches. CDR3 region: CATMDRSSNQPQHF. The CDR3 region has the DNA TGTGCCACCATGGACAGGTCGAGCAATCAGCCCCAGCATTTT.

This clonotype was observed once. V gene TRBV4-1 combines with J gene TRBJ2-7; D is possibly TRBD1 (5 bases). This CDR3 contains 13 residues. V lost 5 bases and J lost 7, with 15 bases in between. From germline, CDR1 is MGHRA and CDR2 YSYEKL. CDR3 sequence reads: CASSVDRGNEQYV. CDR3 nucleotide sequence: TGCGCCAGCAGCGTCGATAGGGGCAATGAGCAGTACGTC.

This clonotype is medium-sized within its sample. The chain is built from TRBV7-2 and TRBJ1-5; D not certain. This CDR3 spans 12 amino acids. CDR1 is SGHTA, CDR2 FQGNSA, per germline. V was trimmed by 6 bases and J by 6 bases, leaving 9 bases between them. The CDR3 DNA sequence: TGTGCCAGCAGTCGTTTTCTTCAGCCCCAGCATTTT. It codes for CASSRFLQPQHF.